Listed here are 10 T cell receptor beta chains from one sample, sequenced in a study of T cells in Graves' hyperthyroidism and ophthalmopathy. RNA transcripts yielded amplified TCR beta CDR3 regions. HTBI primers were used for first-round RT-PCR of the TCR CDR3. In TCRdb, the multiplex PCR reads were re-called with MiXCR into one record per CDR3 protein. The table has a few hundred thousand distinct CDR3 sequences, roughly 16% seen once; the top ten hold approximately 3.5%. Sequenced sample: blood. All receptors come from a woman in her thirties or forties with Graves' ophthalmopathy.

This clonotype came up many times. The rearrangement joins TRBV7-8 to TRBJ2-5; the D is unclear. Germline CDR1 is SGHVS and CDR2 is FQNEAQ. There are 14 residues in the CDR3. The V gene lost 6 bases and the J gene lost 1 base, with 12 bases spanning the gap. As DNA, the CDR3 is TGTGCCAGCAGGAAGAAGTTGGGCCAAGAGACCCAGTACTTC. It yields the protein CASRKKLGQETQYF.

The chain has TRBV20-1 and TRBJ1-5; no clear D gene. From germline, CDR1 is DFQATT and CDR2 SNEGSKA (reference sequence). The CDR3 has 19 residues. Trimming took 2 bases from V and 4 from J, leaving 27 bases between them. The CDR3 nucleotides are TGCAGTGCTAGACCCACCGCGACATCCGGGCTGGCTGTGAATCAGCCCCAGCATTTT. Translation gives CSARPTATSGLAVNQPQHF.

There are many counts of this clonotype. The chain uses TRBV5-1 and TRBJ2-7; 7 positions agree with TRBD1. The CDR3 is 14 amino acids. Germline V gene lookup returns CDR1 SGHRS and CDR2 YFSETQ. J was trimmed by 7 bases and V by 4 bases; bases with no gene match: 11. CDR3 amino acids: CASSPGTEGGEQYF. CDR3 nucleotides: TGCGCCAGCAGCCCCGGGACAGAGGGCGGGGAGCAGTACTTC.

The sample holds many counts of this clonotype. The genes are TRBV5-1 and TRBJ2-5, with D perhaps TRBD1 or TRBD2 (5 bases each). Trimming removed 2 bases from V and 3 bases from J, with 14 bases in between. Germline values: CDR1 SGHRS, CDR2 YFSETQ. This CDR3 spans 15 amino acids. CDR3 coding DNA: TGCGCCAGCAGCTTCGGCGCAGGGACGAAAGAGACCCAGTACTTC. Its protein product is CASSFGAGTKETQYF. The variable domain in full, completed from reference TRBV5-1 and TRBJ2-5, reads KAGVTQTPRYLIKTRGQQVTLSCSPISGHRSVSWYQQTPGQGLQFLFEYFSETQRNKGNFPGRFSGRQFSNSRSEMNVSTLELGDSALYLCASSFGAGTKETQYFGPGTRLLVL.

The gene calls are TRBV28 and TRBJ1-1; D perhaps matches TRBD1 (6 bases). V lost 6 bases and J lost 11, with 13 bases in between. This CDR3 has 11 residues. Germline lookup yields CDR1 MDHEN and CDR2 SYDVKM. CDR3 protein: CASRNRGAAFF. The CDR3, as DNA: TGTGCCAGCAGAAATAGGGGGGCGGCTTTCTTT.

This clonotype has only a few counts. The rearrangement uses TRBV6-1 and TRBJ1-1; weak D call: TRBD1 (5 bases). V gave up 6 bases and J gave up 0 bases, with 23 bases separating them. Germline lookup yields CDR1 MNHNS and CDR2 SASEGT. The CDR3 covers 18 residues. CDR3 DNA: TGTGCCAGCAGGATTCGGGGTGGGGGGTCTGTGATGAACACTGAAGCTTTCTTT. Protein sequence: CASRIRGGGSVMNTEAFF.

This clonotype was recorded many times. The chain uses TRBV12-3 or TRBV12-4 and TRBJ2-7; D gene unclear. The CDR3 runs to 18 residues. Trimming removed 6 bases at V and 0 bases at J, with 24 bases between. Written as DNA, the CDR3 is TGTGCCAGCAGCCCGCGCGGACGTGGGCAGCCGAGCTCCTACGAGCAGTACTTC. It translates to CASSPRGRGQPSSYEQYF.

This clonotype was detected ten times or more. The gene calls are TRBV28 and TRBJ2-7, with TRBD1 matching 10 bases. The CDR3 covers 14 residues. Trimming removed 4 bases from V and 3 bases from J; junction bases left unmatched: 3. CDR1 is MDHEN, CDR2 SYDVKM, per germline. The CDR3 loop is CASSSGTGVYEQYF. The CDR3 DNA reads TGTGCCAGCAGTTCTGGGACAGGGGTCTACGAGCAGTACTTC.

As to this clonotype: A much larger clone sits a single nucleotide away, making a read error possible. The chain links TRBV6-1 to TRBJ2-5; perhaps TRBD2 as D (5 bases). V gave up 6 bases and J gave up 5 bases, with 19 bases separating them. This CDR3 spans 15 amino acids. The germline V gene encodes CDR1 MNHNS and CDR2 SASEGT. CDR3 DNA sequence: TGTGCCAGCAGATCGGGTTGGCTGTGGAGGGAGACCCAGTACTTC. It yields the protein CASRSGWLWRETQYF.

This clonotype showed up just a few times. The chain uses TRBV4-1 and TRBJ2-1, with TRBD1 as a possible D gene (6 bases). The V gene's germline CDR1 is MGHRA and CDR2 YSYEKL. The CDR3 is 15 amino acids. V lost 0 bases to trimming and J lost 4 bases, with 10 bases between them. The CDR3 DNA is TGCGCCAGCAGCCAAGACCGGACAGAGTACAATGAGCAGTTCTTC. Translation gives CASSQDRTEYNEQFF.